Below are 8 T cell receptor beta chains sequenced from a single sample in a study of shared clonotypes between healthy human individuals. This table comes from immunoSEQ multiplex PCR, and its TCRdb copy is limited to in-frame clones, with some not included. This sample carries around 1 million clones, about three quarters of them seen once, and the ten largest clones take approximately 1.5%. Sequencing was carried out using memory CD4+ T cells sorted from blood. Noted subset: CD45RA-negative fraction. All receptors derive from a man between 18 and 35 years old in good health.

In its sample, this clone was seen a few times. The genes are TRBV5-1 and TRBJ2-5; TRBD2 aligns across 9 bases. The CDR3 sequence is 16 residues long. Trimming at V came to 0 bases and at J to 5 bases, leaving 8 bases not matched to a gene. Per the germline V gene, CDR1 is SGHRS and CDR2 is YFSETQ. CDR3 bases: TGCGCCAGCAGCTTGGACTTGCGGGGGGGCGGTGAGACCCAGTACTTC. It is translated as CASSLDLRGGGETQYF.

CDR3 DNA: TGTGCCAGCAGTCGTGGGATGGCAGGGCCCCAAGAGACCCAGTACTTC. Translation: CASSRGMAGPQETQYF. The chain recombines TRBV2 with TRBJ2-5; a possible D gene is TRBD1 (5 bases). The CDR3 runs to 16 residues. Germline values: CDR1 SNHLY, CDR2 FYNNEI. Trimming removed 5 bases from V and 1 base from J, with 17 bases in between.

The rearrangement joins TRBV11-2 to TRBJ1-2, with 10 nucleotides matching TRBD1. Germline lookup yields CDR1 SGHAT and CDR2 FQNNGV. CDR3 size: 14 residues. Trimming took 5 bases from V and 7 from J; bases not matched to a gene: 7. The CDR3 DNA is TGTGCCAGCAGCGGAGAAGGGACAGGGGTTGGCTACACCTTC. Its protein product is CASSGEGTGVGYTF.

The gene calls are TRBV7-9 and TRBJ1-1; 8 nucleotides align to TRBD1. This CDR3 contains 15 residues. CDR1 and CDR2 from the germline V gene are SEHNR and FQNEAQ (reference sequence). Germline trimming cut 4 bases from V and 0 bases from J; bases unmatched to any gene: 4. The chain's CDR3 is CASSSGQAMNTEAFF. CDR3 in DNA: TGTGCCAGCAGCTCGGGACAGGCCATGAACACTGAAGCTTTCTTT.

This clone was counted once. The chain employs TRBV2 and TRBJ2-7; D is perhaps TRBD1 (5 bases). Germline CDR1 and CDR2: SNHLY and FYNNEI. The V end lost 4 bases, the J end lost 3 bases, and 19 bases lay between the germline ends. This CDR3 is 16 amino acids long. Written as DNA, the CDR3 is TGTGCCAGCAGTGTTAACAGGCAATCGGCGCTCTACGAGCAGTACTTC. It encodes CASSVNRQSALYEQYF.

The chain is built from TRBV7-8 and TRBJ2-5; 14 nucleotides agree with TRBD2. This CDR3 comprises 16 residues. The germline V gene encodes CDR1 SGHVS and CDR2 FQNEAQ. Germline trimming cut 4 bases from V and 2 bases from J; bases unmatched to any gene: 3. The CDR3 coding sequence is TGTGCCAGCAGCTACGGGACTAGCGGGGGACAAGAGACCCAGTACTTC. Translation: CASSYGTSGGQETQYF.

This clone was observed a single time. The chain links TRBV9 to TRBJ2-7, with 8 bases identical to TRBD1. Germline-derived CDR1 and CDR2 are SGDLS and YYNGEE. Trimming cost V 3 bases and J 2 bases; bases outside gene matches: 7. CDR3 length: 15 amino acids. The CDR3 sequence: CASSAHPDRAYEQYF. Here the CDR3 DNA reads TGTGCCAGCAGCGCTCATCCGGACAGGGCCTACGAGCAGTACTTC. The whole variable domain, remainder taken from reference TRBV9 and TRBJ2-7, is DSGVTQTPKHLITATGQRVTLRCSPRSGDLSVYWYQQSLDQGLQFLIQYYNGEERAKGNILERFSAQQFPDLHSELNLSSLELGDSALYFCASSAHPDRAYEQYFGPGTRLTVT.

Worth noting for this clone: This sample includes further DNA sequences coding for the same CDR3. The chain couples TRBV30 to TRBJ1-1, with no clear D. Looked up from germline, CDR1 is GTSNPN and CDR2 is SVGIG (reference sequence). V lost 0 bases and J lost 1, with 6 bases in between. CDR3 length: 13 residues. As DNA, the CDR3 is TGTGCCTGGAGTGTATGGGAGAACACTGAAGCTTTCTTT. Encoded protein: CAWSVWENTEAFF.